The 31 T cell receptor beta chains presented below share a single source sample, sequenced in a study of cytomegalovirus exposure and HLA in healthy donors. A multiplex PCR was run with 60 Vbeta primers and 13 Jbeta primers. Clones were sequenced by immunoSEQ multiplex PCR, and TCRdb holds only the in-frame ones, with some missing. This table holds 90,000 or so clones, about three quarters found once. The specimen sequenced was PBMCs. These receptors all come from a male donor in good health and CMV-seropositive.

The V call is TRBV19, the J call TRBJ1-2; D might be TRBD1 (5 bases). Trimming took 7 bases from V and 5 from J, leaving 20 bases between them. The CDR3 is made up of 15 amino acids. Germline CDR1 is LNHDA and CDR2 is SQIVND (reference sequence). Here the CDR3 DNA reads TGTGCCAGTAACCCCGGTGGGCGCGGGGGGTATGGCTACACCTTC. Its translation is CASNPGGRGGYGYTF.

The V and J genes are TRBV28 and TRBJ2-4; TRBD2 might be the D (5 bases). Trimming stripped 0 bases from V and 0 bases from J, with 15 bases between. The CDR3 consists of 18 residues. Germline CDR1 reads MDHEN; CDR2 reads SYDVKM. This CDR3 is CASSLWLGTGLAKNIQYF. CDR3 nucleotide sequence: TGTGCCAGCAGTTTATGGTTGGGAACGGGATTAGCCAAAAACATTCAGTACTTC. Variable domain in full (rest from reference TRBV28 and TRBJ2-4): DVKVTQSSRYLVKRTGEKVFLECVQDMDHENMFWYRQDPGLGLRLIYFSYDVKMKEKGDIPEGYSVSREKKERFSLILESASTNQTSMYLCASSLWLGTGLAKNIQYFGAGTRLSVL.

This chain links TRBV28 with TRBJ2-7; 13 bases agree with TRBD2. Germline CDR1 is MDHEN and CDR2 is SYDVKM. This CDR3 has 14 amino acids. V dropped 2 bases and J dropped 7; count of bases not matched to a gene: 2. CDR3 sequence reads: CASSLGLAGVEQYF. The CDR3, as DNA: TGTGCCAGCAGTTTAGGACTAGCGGGAGTTGAGCAGTACTTC.

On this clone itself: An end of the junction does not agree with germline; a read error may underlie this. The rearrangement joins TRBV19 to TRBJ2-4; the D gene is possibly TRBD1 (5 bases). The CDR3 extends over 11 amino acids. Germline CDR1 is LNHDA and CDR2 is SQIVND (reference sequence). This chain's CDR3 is CASRERGTWFF. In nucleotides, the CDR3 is TGTGCCAGTAGGGAAAGGGGTACGTGGTTCTTC.

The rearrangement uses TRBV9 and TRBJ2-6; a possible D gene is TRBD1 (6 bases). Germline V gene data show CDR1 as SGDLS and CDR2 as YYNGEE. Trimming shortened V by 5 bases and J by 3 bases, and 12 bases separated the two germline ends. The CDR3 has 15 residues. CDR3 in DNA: TGTGCCAGCAGTTACAGGGATTTTGGGGCCAACGTCCTGACTTTC. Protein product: CASSYRDFGANVLTF. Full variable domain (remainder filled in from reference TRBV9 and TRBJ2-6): DSGVTQTPKHLITATGQRVTLRCSPRSGDLSVYWYQQSLDQGLQFLIQYYNGEERAKGNILERFSAQQFPDLHSELNLSSLELGDSALYFCASSYRDFGANVLTFGAGSRLTVL.

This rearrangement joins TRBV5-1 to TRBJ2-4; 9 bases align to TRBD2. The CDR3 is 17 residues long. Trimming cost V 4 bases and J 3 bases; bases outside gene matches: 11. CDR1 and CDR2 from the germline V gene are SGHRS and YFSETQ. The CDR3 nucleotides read TGCGCCAGCAGCGCCGGAGCTAGCGGGGCCTTCAAAAACATTCAGTACTTC. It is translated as CASSAGASGAFKNIQYF.

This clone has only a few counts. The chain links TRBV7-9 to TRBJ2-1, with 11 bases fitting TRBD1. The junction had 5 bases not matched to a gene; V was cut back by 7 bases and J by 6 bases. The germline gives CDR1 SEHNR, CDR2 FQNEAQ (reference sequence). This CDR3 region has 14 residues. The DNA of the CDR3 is TGTGCCAGCATCCCCGGGACAGGGGGCAATGAGCAGTTCTTC. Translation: CASIPGTGGNEQFF. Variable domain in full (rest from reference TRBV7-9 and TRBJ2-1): DTGVSQNPRHKITKRGQNVTFRCDPISEHNRLYWYRQTLGQGPEFLTYFQNEAQLEKSRLLSDRFSAERPKGSFSTLEIQRTEQGDSAMYLCASIPGTGGNEQFFGPGTRLTVL.

CDR3 coding DNA: TGCGCCAGCAGCTTTGGACACCCGGGGGATAATTCACCCCTCCACTTT. The encoded protein is CASSFGHPGDNSPLHF. This chain connects TRBV5-1 to TRBJ1-6; a possible D gene is TRBD1 (5 bases). The CDR3 extends over 16 amino acids. Germline CDR1 SGHRS, CDR2 YFSETQ. The V end lost 2 bases, the J end lost 5 bases, and 14 bases lay between the germline ends.

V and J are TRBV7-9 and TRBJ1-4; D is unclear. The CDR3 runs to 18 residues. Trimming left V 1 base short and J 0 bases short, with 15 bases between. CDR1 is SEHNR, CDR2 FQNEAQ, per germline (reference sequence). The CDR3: CASSLERSGSATNEKLFF. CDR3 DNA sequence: TGTGCCAGCAGCTTAGAACGTTCGGGGAGCGCAACTAATGAAAAACTGTTTTTT.

The CDR3 DNA sequence: TGCGCCAGCACCAGACGGACAGGGGATCTCGATGAGCAGTTCTTC. The encoded protein is CASTRRTGDLDEQFF. The gene calls are TRBV10-2 and TRBJ2-1, with 9 positions matching TRBD1. V was pared by 7 bases and J by 8 bases, with 12 bases of the junction left unmatched. The CDR3 is 15 amino acids. Germline CDR1 WSHSY, CDR2 SAAADI.

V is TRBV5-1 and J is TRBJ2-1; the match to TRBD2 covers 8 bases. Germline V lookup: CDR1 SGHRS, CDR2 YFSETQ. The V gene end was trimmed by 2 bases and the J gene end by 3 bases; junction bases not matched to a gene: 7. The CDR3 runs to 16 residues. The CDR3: CASSLGLAGFYNEQFF. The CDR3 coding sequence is TGCGCCAGCAGCTTAGGTTTAGCGGGGTTCTACAATGAGCAGTTCTTC.

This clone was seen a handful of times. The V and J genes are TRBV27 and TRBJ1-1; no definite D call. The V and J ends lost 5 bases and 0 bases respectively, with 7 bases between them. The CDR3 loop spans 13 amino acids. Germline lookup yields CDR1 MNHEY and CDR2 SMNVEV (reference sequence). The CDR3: CASSHKLNTEAFF. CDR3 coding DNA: TGTGCCAGCAGTCACAAATTGAACACTGAAGCTTTCTTT.

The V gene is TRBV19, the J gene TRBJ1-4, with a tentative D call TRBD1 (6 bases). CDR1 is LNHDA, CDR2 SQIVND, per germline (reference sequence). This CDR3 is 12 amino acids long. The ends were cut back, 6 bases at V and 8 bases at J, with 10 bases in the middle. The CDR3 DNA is TGTGCCAGTAGACAGGGAGGGGAAAAACTGTTTTTT. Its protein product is CASRQGGEKLFF.

In DNA form, the CDR3 reads TGTGCCAGCAGTGAAATCTGGCTCCAACAGCCCCAGCATTTT. It translates to CASSEIWLQQPQHF. This sequence joins TRBV6-1 and TRBJ1-5; no clear D. In germline, CDR1 is MNHNS, CDR2 SASEGT. The CDR3 spans 14 residues. The ends were cut back, 2 bases at V and 7 bases at J, with 12 bases in the middle.

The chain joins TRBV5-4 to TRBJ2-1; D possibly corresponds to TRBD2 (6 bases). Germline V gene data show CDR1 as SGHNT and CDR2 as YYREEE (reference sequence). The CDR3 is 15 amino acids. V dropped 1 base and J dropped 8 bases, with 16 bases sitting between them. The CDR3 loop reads CASSLLRLEVYEQFF. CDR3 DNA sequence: TGTGCCAGCAGCTTGTTGAGACTAGAAGTCTATGAGCAGTTCTTC.

CDR3 DNA sequence: TGTGCCAGCTCACCCTTAGACAGGGGTCCTGGAAACACCATATATTTT. Translating it yields CASSPLDRGPGNTIYF. V usage is TRBV18 and J usage is TRBJ1-3; 8 bases line up with TRBD1. From germline, CDR1 is KGHSH and CDR2 LQKENI. This CDR3 region has 16 residues. Trimming at V came to 3 bases and at J to 2 bases, leaving 6 bases not matched to a gene.

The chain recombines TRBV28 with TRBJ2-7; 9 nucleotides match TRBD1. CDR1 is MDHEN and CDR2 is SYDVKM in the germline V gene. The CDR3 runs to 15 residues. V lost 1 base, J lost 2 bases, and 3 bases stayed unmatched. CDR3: CASSLFWTGAYEQYF. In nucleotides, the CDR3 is TGTGCCAGCAGTTTATTTTGGACAGGGGCCTACGAGCAGTACTTC. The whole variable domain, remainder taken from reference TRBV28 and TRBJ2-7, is DVKVTQSSRYLVKRTGEKVFLECVQDMDHENMFWYRQDPGLGLRLIYFSYDVKMKEKGDIPEGYSVSREKKERFSLILESASTNQTSMYLCASSLFWTGAYEQYFGPGTRLTVT.

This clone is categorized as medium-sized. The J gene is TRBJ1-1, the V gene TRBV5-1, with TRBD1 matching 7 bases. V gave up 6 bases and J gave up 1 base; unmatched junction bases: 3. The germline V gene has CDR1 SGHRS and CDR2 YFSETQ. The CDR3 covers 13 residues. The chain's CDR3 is CASKTGTNTEAFF. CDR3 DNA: TGCGCCAGCAAGACAGGGACGAACACTGAAGCTTTCTTT.

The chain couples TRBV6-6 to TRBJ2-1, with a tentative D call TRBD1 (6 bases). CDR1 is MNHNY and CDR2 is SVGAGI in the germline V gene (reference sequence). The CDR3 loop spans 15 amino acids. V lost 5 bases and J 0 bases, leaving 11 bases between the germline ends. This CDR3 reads CASSLGQFSYNEQFF. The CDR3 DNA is TGTGCCAGCAGTCTAGGACAGTTCTCCTACAATGAGCAGTTCTTC.

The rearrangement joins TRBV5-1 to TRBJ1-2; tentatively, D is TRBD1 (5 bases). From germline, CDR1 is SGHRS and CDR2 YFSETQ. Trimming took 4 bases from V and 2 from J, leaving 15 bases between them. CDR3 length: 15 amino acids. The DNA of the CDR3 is TGCGCCAGCAGCGTAGGGTTCGGGGGGAACTATGGCTACACCTTC. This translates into CASSVGFGGNYGYTF.

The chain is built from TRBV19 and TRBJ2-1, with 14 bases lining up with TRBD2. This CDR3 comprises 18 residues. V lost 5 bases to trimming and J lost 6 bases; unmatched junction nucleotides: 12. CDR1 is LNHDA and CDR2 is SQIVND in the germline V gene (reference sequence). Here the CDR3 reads CASSAEGLAGATVNEQFF. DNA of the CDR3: TGTGCCAGTAGTGCCGAGGGACTAGCGGGAGCAACCGTCAATGAGCAGTTCTTC. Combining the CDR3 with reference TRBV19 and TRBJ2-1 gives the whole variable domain DGGITQSPKYLFRKEGQNVTLSCEQNLNHDAMYWYRQDPGQGLRLIYYSQIVNDFQKGDIAEGYSVSREKKESFPLTVTSAQKNPTAFYLCASSAEGLAGATVNEQFFGPGTRLTVL.

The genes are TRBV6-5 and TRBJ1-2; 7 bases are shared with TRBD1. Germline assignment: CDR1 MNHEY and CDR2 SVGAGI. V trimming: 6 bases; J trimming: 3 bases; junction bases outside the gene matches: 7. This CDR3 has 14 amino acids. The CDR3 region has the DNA TGTGCCAGCAGCTTCGGACAGGCGTACTATGGCTACACCTTC. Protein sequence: CASSFGQAYYGYTF.

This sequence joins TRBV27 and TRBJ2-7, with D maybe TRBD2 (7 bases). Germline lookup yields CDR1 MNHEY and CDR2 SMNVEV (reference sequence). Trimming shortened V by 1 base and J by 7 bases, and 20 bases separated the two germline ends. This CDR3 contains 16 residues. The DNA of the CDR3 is TGTGCCAGCAGTTTATGGCAGGTGGGGGGGCTGGGGGAGCAGTACTTC. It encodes CASSLWQVGGLGEQYF.

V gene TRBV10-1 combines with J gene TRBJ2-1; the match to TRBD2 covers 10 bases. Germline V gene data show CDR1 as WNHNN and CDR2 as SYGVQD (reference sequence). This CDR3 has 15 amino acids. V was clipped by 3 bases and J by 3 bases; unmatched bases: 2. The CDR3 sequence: CASSERTSGYNEQFF. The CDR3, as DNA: TGCGCCAGCAGTGAACGGACTAGCGGCTACAATGAGCAGTTCTTC.

Here the CDR3 reads CASSLTELFSQYF. CDR3 DNA sequence: TGTGCCAGCAGTTTGACGGAGCTTTTTTCCCAGTACTTC. The chain uses TRBV7-2 and TRBJ2-5; D not certain. V lost 6 bases, J lost 9 bases, and 17 bases lay in between. CDR1 is SGHTA, CDR2 FQGNSA, per germline. The CDR3 has 13 residues.

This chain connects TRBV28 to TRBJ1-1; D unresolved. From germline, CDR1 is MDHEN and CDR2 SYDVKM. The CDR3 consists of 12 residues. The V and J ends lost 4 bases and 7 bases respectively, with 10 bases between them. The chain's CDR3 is CASSWANREAFF. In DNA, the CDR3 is TGTGCCAGCAGTTGGGCAAACCGTGAAGCTTTCTTT.

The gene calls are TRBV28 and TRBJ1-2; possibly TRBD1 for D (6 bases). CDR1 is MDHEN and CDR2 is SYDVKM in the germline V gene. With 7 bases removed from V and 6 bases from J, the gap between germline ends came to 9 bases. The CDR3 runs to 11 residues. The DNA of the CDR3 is TGTGCCAGCACGGGGGGGCATGGCTACACCTTC. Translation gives CASTGGHGYTF.

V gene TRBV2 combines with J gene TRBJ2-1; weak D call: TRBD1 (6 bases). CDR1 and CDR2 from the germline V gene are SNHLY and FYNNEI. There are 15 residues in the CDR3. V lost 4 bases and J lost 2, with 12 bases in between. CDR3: CASSVQGGAYNEQFF. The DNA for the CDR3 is TGTGCCAGCAGTGTTCAAGGGGGAGCCTACAATGAGCAGTTCTTC.

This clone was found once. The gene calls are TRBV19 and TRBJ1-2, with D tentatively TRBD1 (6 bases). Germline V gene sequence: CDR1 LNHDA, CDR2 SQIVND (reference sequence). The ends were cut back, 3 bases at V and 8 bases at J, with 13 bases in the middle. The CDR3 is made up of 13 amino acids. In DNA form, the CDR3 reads TGTGCCAGTAGTATCGGCGCAGGGGACGGCTACACCTTC. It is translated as CASSIGAGDGYTF.

For the CDR3, the DNA is TGTGCCAGCAGCCTTGGTGGGGGCAGCTATGGCTACACCTTC. This codes for CASSLGGGSYGYTF. The chain couples TRBV6-5 to TRBJ1-2; a possible D gene is TRBD1 (6 bases). Trimming shortened V by 6 bases and J by 4 bases, and 15 bases separated the two germline ends. This CDR3 region has 14 residues. Looked up from germline, CDR1 is MNHEY and CDR2 is SVGAGI.

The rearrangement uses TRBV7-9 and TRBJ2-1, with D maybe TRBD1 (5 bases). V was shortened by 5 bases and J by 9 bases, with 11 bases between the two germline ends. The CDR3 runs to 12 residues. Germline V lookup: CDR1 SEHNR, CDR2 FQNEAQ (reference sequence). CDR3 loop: CASSPTQGEQFF. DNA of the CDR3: TGTGCCAGCAGCCCAACCCAGGGTGAGCAGTTCTTC.